This T cell receptor beta chain is drawn from a study of CD8 T cells in ankylosing spondylitis. Germline V lookup: CDR1 LGHNA, CDR2 YNFKEQ. After removal of 1 base from V and 2 bases from J, the junction contained 5 bases not matched to a gene. The CDR3 length is 16 residues. In making TCR beta libraries, quantitative 5'-RACE with molecular barcodes was used. TCRdb called the 5' RACE reads again in MiXCR, with one record for every CDR3 protein. Altogether some 840,000 distinct CDR3 sequences are present, over 9.5% being singletons, with the ten largest covering approximately 0.5%. This clonotype was counted only a few times. Its antigen is currently unknown. Study-wide results and caveats: Researchers reportedly found disease-linked clones significantly enriched in matched ankylosing spondylitis synovial fluid. Blood from ankylosing spondylitis patients appeared to carry a characteristic roughly 8-variant TCR beta motif.

The sample taken for sequencing was blood, either unsorted or a sorted T cell fraction (not recorded which). The rearrangement joins TRBV4-2 to TRBJ2-5; 9 bases map to TRBD2. This receptor was obtained from a male donor with ankylosing spondylitis. The CDR3 spells CASSQAGLAGQETQYF. DNA for the CDR3: TGTGCCAGCAGCCAAGCTGGCCTAGCGGGGCAAGAGACCCAGTACTTC.